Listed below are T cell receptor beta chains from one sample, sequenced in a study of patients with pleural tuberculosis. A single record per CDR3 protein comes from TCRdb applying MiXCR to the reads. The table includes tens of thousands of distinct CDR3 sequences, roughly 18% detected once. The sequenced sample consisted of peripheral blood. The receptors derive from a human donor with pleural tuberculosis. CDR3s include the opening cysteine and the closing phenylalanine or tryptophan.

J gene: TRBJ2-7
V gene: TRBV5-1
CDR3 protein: CASSAELGEQYF

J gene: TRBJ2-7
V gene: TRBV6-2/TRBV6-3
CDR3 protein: CASSKLAGVYEQYF

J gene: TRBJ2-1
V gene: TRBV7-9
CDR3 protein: CASSKTGGVYNEQFF

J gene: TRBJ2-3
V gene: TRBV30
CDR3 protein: CARSRGGRGLSDTQYF

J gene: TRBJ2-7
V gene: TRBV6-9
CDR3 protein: CASSYRKAYEQDF

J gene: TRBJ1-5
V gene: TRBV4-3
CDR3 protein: CASSQEVRQPQHF

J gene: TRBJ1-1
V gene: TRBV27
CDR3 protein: CASRGHGGTDTEAFF

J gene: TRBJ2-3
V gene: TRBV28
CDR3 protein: CASSSGTGASTDTQYF

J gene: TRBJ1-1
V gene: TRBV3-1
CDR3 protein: CAITYSPNTEAFF

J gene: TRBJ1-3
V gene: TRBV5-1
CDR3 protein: CASSSVSGGNTIYF

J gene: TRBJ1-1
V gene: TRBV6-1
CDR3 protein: CASQRGKATEAFF

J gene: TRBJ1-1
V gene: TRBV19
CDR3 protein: CASSTGSSEAFF

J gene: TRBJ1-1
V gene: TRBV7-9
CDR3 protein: CASSALPNTEAFF

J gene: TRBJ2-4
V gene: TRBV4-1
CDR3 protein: CASSQLTGRDAQNIQYF

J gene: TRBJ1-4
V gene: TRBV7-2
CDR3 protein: CASSRSRDRGNEKLFF

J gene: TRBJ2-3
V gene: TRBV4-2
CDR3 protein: CASSQDPGTSGTDTQYF

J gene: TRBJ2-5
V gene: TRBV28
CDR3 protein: CASQESPGETQYF

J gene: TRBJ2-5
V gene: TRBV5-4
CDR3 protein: CASSLGTSGNRETQYF

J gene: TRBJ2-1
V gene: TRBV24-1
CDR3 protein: CATSDFGQDNEQFF

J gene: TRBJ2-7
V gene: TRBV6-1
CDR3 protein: CATTRTGDSSYEQYF

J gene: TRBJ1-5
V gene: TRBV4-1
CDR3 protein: CASSQEQFNQPQHF

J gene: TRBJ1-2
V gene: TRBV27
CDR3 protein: CASRGQGERYGYTF

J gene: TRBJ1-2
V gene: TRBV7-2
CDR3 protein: CASRITGIGGYTF

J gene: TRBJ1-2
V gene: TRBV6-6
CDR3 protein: CASSYSAGAPYGYTF

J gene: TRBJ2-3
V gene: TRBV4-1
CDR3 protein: CASSPFGRGQGADTQYF

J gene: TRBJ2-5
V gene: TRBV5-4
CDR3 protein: CASSRVGLAEGETQYF